These 2 T cell receptor beta chains originate from one sample sequenced in a study of blood T cell repertoires in COVID-19. TCRdb's table, derived via immunoSEQ multiplex PCR, lists solely in-frame clones and lacks some. The sample holds roughly 100,000 clones; 77% are singletons and the top ten take around 10%. Specimen: peripheral blood. These TCRs come from a woman of 80 years or more with acute or convalescent COVID-19.

This clone has a single count. Here the CDR3 reads CATRVRASGELFF. The CDR3 bases are TGTGCCACCCGGGTCCGCGCGTCCGGGGAGCTGTTTTTT. The chain couples TRBV12-3 or TRBV12-4 to TRBJ2-2, with no clear D. Deletions cut 10 bases from V and 6 bases from J, with 15 bases between. The CDR3 has 13 amino acids.

The chain links TRBV13 to TRBJ2-7; no clear D. With 2 bases removed from V and 3 bases from J, the gap between germline ends came to 8 bases. CDR1 is PRHDT, CDR2 FYEKMQ, per germline (reference sequence). The CDR3 has 13 residues. In DNA form, the CDR3 reads TGTGCCAGCAGCTTACGAGCTAGCTACGAGCAGTACTTC. Its protein product is CASSLRASYEQYF. Supplemented by reference TRBV13 and TRBJ2-7, the full variable domain reads AAGVIQSPRHLIKEKRETATLKCYPIPRHDTVYWYQQGPGQDPQFLISFYEKMQSDKGSIPDRFSAQQFSDYHSELNMSSLELGDSALYFCASSLRASYEQYFGPGTRLTVT.